This T cell receptor beta chain was sequenced during a study of cytomegalovirus exposure and HLA in healthy donors. In the case of this clone: Its specificity is not known.

V was clipped by 8 bases and J by 4 bases, with 3 bases between them. There are 10 residues in the CDR3. Per germline, CDR1 MNHNS and CDR2 SASEGT. The study, taken as a whole, reports: Donors belonging to an Asian-associated ancestry cluster reportedly showed fewer N-insertions in productive TCRs than the roughly 700-donor mean, according to what a later analysis found. Researchers catalogued around 150 TCR beta chains as cytomegalovirus-associated.

This PCR relied on a set of 60 Vbeta primers and 13 Jbeta primers. Clones were read by immunoSEQ multiplex PCR, and TCRdb kept only the in-frame ones, dropping some. The sample has about 140,000 clones; 68% are singletons. The sequence was obtained from a man under 40 in good health and CMV-seropositive. The chain employs TRBV6-1 and TRBJ2-1, with D hard to call. Sample: PBMCs. CDR3 bases: TGTGCCAGCGTATACAATGAGCAGTTCTTC. It translates to CASVYNEQFF.